This T cell receptor beta chain was identified in a study of shared clonotypes between healthy human individuals. This table comes from immunoSEQ multiplex PCR, and its TCRdb copy is limited to in-frame clones, with some not included. The sample lists around 1.6 million clones, approximately 98% seen once, with around 0.47% in the top ten. The CDR3 covers 13 residues. Trimming took off 8 bases at V and 5 bases at J, with 13 bases between the two ends. Looked up from germline, CDR1 is MGHRA and CDR2 is YSYEKL. The J gene is TRBJ2-1, the V gene TRBV4-1; D may be TRBD1 or TRBD2 (6 bases each). The sequence was obtained from a man younger than 40 in good health. The source material was naive CD4+ T cells sorted from blood. The sample's subset: CD45RA+ positively selected. In DNA form, the CDR3 reads TGCGCCAGCGGGGGGACAACCGACAATGAGCAGTTCTTC. It encodes CASGGTTDNEQFF.